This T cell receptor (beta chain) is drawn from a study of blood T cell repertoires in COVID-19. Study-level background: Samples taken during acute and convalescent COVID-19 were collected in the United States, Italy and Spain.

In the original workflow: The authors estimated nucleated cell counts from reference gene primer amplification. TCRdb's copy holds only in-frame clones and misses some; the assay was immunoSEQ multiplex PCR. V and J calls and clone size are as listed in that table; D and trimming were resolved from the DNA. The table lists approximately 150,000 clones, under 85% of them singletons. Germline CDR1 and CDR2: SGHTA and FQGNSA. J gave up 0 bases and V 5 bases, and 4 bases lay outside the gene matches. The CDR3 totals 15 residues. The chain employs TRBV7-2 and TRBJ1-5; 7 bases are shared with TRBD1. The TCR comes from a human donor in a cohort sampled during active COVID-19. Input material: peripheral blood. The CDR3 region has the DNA TGTGCCAGCAGCCTACAGGGGATTAGCAATCAGCCCCAGCATTTT. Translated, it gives CASSLQGISNQPQHF. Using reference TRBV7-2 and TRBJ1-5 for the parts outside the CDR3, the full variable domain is GAGVSQSPSNKVTEKGKDVELRCDPISGHTALYWYRQSLGQGLEFLIYFQGNSAPDKSGLPSDRFSAERTGGSVSTLTIQRTQQEDSAVYLCASSLQGISNQPQHFGDGTRLSIL.